Sequencing of this TCR beta chain was carried out in a study of control samples from healthy donors and cancer patients. The length of the CDR3 is 13 residues. CDR1 is WSHSY and CDR2 is SAAADI in the germline V gene. V lost 4 bases, J lost 2 bases, and 8 bases lay in between. TCRdb's copy holds only in-frame clones and misses some; the assay was immunoSEQ multiplex PCR. The repertoire holds approximately 160,000 clones, with about nine tenths as singletons. The receptor was derived from a middle-aged woman in good health. The source material was blood. The J gene is TRBJ1-1, the V gene TRBV10-2; D unresolved. In nucleotides, the CDR3 is TGCGCCAGCAGTGGGCTTGACAACACTGAAGCTTTCTTT. It is translated as CASSGLDNTEAFF.